This T cell receptor (beta chain) stems from a study of T cell repertoires in aging, cancer and after chemotherapy. General observations from the study: In healthy donors, age-related TCR diversity loss mainly reflected lost richness. Age-matched healthy donors had significantly more diverse, less clonal blood TCR repertoires than untreated cancer patients.

The template was genomic DNA from peripheral blood, not RNA. Multiplex touch-down PCR with TRB-A/B primers amplified rearranged V-D-J TRB sequences. TCRdb reprocessed the multiplex PCR reads via MiXCR and lists one record per CDR3 protein. The sample gives approximately 9,700 distinct CDR3 sequences, 25% to 30% of which show up once; over 1% is in the top ten. This clonotype was observed a few times. The target antigen is unknown. Trimming stripped 8 bases from V and 5 bases from J, with 19 bases between. CDR1 and CDR2 from the germline V gene are MNHEY and SMNVEV (reference sequence). This CDR3 contains 15 residues.

Sequences were obtained from blood. This TCR was sampled from a human donor in good health. The chain carries TRBV27 and TRBJ2-1; possible D gene TRBD2, 5 bases. CDR3 residues: CASGSLAVPHNEQFF. The CDR3 nucleotides read TGTGCCAGCGGGAGCCTAGCAGTACCCCACAATGAGCAGTTCTTC.